The text below deals with one T cell receptor beta chain. Its cognate antigen is unknown. The authors built TCR beta libraries using iRepertoire HTBI primers and Arm-PCR of CDR3 regions. A single record per CDR3 protein comes from TCRdb applying MiXCR to the multiplex PCR reads. Of around 460,000 distinct CDR3 sequences in the sample, about 22% are singletons; the top ten hold around 12%. The time point here: persistent/refractory GD, antithyroid drugs over 5 years with positive TRAb. The TCR library was made from RNA extracted from PBMCs. With EDTA tubes as the receptacles, 7.5 to 9 milliliters of peripheral blood were drawn. These data come from a study of regulatory T cells in long-lasting Graves disease. On the study more broadly: Persistent Graves' disease meant over 5 years of antithyroid drugs with positive TSH receptor antibodies.

The study, taken as a whole, reports: With some 2,800 shared public clonotypes, persistent patients exceeded new patients, who shared roughly 920. It was peripheral blood alone, not thyroid tissue, that was studied.

Sequencing was performed on peripheral blood mononuclear cells (PBMCs), taken when the disease was refractory, from a patient treated with antithyroid drugs. The TCR comes from a female donor with Graves disease.

CDR3 nucleotides: TGCGCCAGCAGCTTGGGGTCCAGTCTTGAGACCCAGTACTTC. It is translated as CASSLGSSLETQYF. V is TRBV5-1 and J is TRBJ2-5; D gene unclear. This CDR3 has 14 residues. From germline, CDR1 is SGHRS and CDR2 YFSETQ. With 0 bases removed from V and 5 bases from J, the gap between germline ends came to 11 bases.